These T cell receptor beta chains were read from a single sample in a study of neurological immune-mediated disorders. MiXCR, run by TCRdb on the 5' RACE reads, gives a single entry per CDR3 protein. Among 70,000 to 95,000 distinct CDR3 sequences, under 20% were seen once, and the ten largest hold just over 15%. Specimen: PBMCs. These TCRs come from a woman aged 40 to 49 in good health. CDR3s leave out the opening cysteine and the closing phenylalanine or tryptophan.

10	TRBV10-3	AIRGETGELF
17	TRBV10-3	AIRAPPGKGSSYNSPLH
13	TRBV7-6	ASSRGQGAVETQY
12	TRBV20-1	SAGAGGYTGELF
13	TRBV6-2/TRBV6-3	ASRGPAAGTGELF
12	TRBV7-2	ASSLDDRAYGYT
10	TRBV29-1	SAGGGRSEQF
11	TRBV5-1	ASSKRGEDTQY
13	TRBV6-6	ASSFVRGINTEAF
13	TRBV6-2/TRBV6-3	ASGRRQLLRNGYT
10	TRBV6-1	ASRTLADTQY
17	TRBV4-3	ASSQGGLAGPGTYNEQF
14	TRBV13	ASSLVGTSGSDTQY
11	TRBV29-1	SVERRDNYGYT
13	TRBV27	ASSSQRQGGWGYT
10	TRBV24-1	ATSVRTGELF
12	TRBV5-5	ASRTGAMDSPLH
10	TRBV4-3	ASSQDPGEQF
16	TRBV6-5	ASSPQGLGGGYNNEQF
10	TRBV6-6	ASSPPMEGAF
12	TRBV28	ASSFRGGVVAQH
15	TRBV7-3	ASSLYPRGPDTDTQY
13	TRBV15	ATSRVSGGVYEQY
13	TRBV5-1	ASSWGTGSPGELF
12	TRBV7-7	ASSSLEGTGELF
12	TRBV12-3/TRBV12-4	ASSFGRVDQPQH
14	TRBV30	AWSVAYRKLNTEAF